This TCR beta chain comes out of a study of CD8 T cells in ankylosing spondylitis. Overall study findings and caveats: Matched ankylosing spondylitis synovial fluid reportedly contained a significantly enriched population of disease-linked clones. Peripheral blood samples showed relatively rare disease-linked clones, and these clones were CD8+. Seven or eight highly homologous variants formed a TCR beta motif that appeared characteristic of ankylosing spondylitis blood.

This clonotype was found a few times. Antigen specificity is unknown. 5'-RACE, quantitative and with molecular barcodes, yielded the TCR beta libraries. A single record per CDR3 protein comes from TCRdb applying MiXCR to the 5' RACE reads. The table lists under 850,000 distinct CDR3 sequences, around 20% of them singletons, with 15% to 20% in the top ten. Trimming pared 6 bases from V and 7 bases from J, leaving 18 bases between. The germline V gene encodes CDR1 DFQATT and CDR2 SNEGSKA (reference sequence). The CDR3 spans 14 residues. The rearrangement links TRBV20-1 to TRBJ2-2; D tentatively reads TRBD1 or TRBD2 (5 bases each). This receptor was taken from a male donor with ankylosing spondylitis. Source material: blood, either unsorted or a sorted T cell fraction (not recorded which). Here the CDR3 DNA reads TGCAGTGCCCCAGCGGATAGGCAGGGCGGGGAGCTGTTTTTT. Translated: CSAPADRQGGELFF.